Detailed here is one T cell receptor beta chain. Its antigen is as yet unknown. V shed 3 bases, J shed 6 bases, and the junction held 6 bases outside the gene matches. Germline V gene data show CDR1 as SGHRS and CDR2 as YFSETQ. The CDR3 runs 16 residues. This entry comes from a study of shared clonotypes between healthy human individuals. Study-wide findings and caveats: Sequencing depth was a factor that was expected to affect clonotype sharing among donors. A limitation of the genetic and exposure-history diversity represented arose from few donors. Approximately 5.3% was the fraction of naive CD4 clonotypes found shared across a few donors.

Using immunoSEQ multiplex PCR, the repertoire was profiled, and TCRdb retains in-frame clones only, with some absent. The sample contains 2 million to 2.5 million clones, about 90% of which appear only once. Each sample came from a Caucasian adult donor living in Nashville, Tennessee. The genes are TRBV5-1 and TRBJ2-2; the match to TRBD2 covers 12 bases. The specimen sequenced was naive CD4+ T cells from PBMCs. Sample subset: CD45RA+ positively selected. The sequence was collected from a man younger than 35 in good health. Some clones in this sample may be carry-over from other donors' samples. The CDR3 protein is CASSSSSGRAAGELFF. The CDR3 DNA is TGCGCCAGCAGCTCCTCTAGCGGGAGGGCCGCCGGGGAGCTGTTTTTT.